This entry describes one T cell receptor (beta chain). The source of the sample is a study of blood T cell repertoires in COVID-19. This CDR3 spans 15 amino acids. CDR1 is ENHRY, CDR2 SYGVKD, per germline. V was cut by 3 bases and J by 14 bases, with 23 bases left in between. The assay was immunoSEQ multiplex PCR, and TCRdb's table has in-frame clones only and misses some. The table records some 130,000 clones, 75% to 90% of them present only once. Material: PBMCs or T cells enriched from blood (not recorded which). The clonotype comes from a woman aged 50 to 60 who had recovered from COVID-19. The chain links TRBV10-3 to TRBJ2-1; tentatively, D is TRBD1 (6 bases). The CDR3 DNA sequence: TGTGCCATCAGTGACCAGGGGTCGAGGGACGAGAGGGAGTTCTTC. The encoded protein is CAISDQGSRDEREFF.